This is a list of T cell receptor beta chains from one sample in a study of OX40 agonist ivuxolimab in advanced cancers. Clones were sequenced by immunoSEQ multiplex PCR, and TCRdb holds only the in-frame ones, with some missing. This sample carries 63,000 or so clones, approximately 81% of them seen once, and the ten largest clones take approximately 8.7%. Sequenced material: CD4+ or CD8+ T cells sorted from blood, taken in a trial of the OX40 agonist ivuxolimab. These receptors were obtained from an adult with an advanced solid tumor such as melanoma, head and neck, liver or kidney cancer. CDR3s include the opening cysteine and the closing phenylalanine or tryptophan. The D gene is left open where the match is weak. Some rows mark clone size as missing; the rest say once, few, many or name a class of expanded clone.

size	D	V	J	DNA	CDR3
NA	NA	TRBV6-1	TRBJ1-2	TGTGCCAGCAGTGCCGTTAACTATGGCTACACCTTC	CASSAVNYGYTF
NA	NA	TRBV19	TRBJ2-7	TGTGCCAGTAGTATCCCAGGCTCCTACGAGCAGTACTTC	CASSIPGSYEQYF
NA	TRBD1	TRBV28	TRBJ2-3	TGTGCCAGCAGTCCGCCGACAGGGCTCACAGATACGCAGTATTTT	CASSPPTGLTDTQYF
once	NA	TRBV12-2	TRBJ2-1	TGTGCAAGCCCGGTGAGGGACCCCTCGGGCAATGAGCAGTTCTTC	CASPVRDPSGNEQFF
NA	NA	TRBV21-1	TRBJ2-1	TGTGCCAGCATCCCCTCTCATGCCGGGCCCCTGGACAATGAGCAGTTCTTC	CASIPSHAGPLDNEQFF
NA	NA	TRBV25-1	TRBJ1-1	TGTGCCAGCAGTGCCGGTATGAACACTGAAGCTTTCTTT	CASSAGMNTEAFF
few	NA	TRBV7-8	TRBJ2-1	TGTGCCAGCAGCTTACCCCGACGATTAGCGGTCCACAATGAGCAGTTCTTC	CASSLPRRLAVHNEQFF
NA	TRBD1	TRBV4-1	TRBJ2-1	TGCGCCAGCAGACACTCGAGGGGTAGGGGACAGGGGAACAATGAGCAGTTCTTC	CASRHSRGRGQGNNEQFF
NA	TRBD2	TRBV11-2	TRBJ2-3	TGTGCCAGCAGCTATGTAGCGGGGGCACCAGATACGCAGTATTTT	CASSYVAGAPDTQYF
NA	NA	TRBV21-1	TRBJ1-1	TGTGCCAGCAGCGTCTCTAGGGGGCAGTGCACTGAAGCTTTCTTT	CASSVSRGQCTEAFF
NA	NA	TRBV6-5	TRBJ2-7	TGTGCCAGCAGTTACTCGATTCTTTACGAGCAGTACTTC	CASSYSILYEQYF
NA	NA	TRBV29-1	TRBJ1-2	TGCAGCGCAACGGGGGGGGTCTATGGCTACACCTTC	CSATGGVYGYTF
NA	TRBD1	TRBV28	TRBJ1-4	TGTGCCAGCATAGACAGGGGGCTTTTGGAAAAACTGTTTTTT	CASIDRGLLEKLFF
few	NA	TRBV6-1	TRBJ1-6	TGTGCCAGCAGTGAAGGTTGGCATGGTAATTCACCCCTCCACTTT	CASSEGWHGNSPLHF
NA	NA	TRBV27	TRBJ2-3	TGTGCCAGCAGTTTAATAGGGACATGGTCAGATACGCAGTATTTT	CASSLIGTWSDTQYF
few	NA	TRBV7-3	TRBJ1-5	TGTGCCAGCAGCGCTGGACCCAATCAGCCCCAGCATTTT	CASSAGPNQPQHF
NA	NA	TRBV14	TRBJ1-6	TGTGCCAGCAGCCAGGGCTTGGGCTCACCCCTCCACTTT	CASSQGLGSPLHF
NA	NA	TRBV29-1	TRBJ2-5	TGCAGCGCATCCATCGGGCCCCAAGAGACCCAGTACTTC	CSASIGPQETQYF
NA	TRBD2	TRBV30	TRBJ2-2	TGTGCCTGGAGGAAGCGGGGGGCCCTCGATACCGGGGAGCTGTTTTTT	CAWRKRGALDTGELFF
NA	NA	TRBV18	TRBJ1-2	TGTGCCAGCTCACCAGGGGAAGGCTACACCTTC	CASSPGEGYTF
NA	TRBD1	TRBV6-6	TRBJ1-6	TGTGCCAGCAACGAGGACAGGGCAAGATCCCTCCACTTT	CASNEDRARSLHF
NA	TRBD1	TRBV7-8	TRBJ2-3	TGTGCCAGCAGCTTAGGGATTAACAGGGGCGGTGTGAGCACAGATACGCAGTATTTT	CASSLGINRGGVSTDTQYF
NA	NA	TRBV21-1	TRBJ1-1	TGTGCCAGCAGCAAAGCTTCAGTTGCAGTTCGGGCTGAAGCTTTCTTT	CASSKASVAVRAEAFF
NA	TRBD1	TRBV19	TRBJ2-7	TGTGCCAGTAGCCTGGGACAGCCTTCCTCCGAGCAGTACTTC	CASSLGQPSSEQYF
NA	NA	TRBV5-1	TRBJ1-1	TGCGCCAGCAGCTTTGGGGCGGGGTACACTGAAGCTTTCTTT	CASSFGAGYTEAFF
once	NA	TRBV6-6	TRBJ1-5	TGTGCCAGCAGTCCGGACTATAGCAATCAGCCCCAGCATTTT	CASSPDYSNQPQHF
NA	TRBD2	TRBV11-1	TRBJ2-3	TGTGCCAGCAGCTTACCGGGACTAGCGGCAGATACGCAGTATTTT	CASSLPGLAADTQYF
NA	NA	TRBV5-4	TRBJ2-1	TGTGCCAGCAGCGGCAACAATGAGCAGTTCTTC	CASSGNNEQFF
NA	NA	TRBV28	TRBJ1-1	TGTGCCAGCATCCCAAGGGGGAGCTTTAACACTGAAGCTTTCTTT	CASIPRGSFNTEAFF
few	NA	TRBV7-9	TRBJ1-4	TGTGCCAGCAGCCTGGAGTTACGGGACCCAACTAATGAAAAACTGTTTTTT	CASSLELRDPTNEKLFF
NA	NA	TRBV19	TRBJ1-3	TGTGCCAGTAGTATTAGGGGTTTCTCTGGAAACACCATATATTTT	CASSIRGFSGNTIYF
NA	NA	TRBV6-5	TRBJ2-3	TGTGCCAGCAGTTACCTGACCAGTCCGACAGATACGCAGTATTTT	CASSYLTSPTDTQYF
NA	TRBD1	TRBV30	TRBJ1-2	TGTGCCTGGAGTAGTAGCAGGACAGGGGGTATCTACACCTTC	CAWSSSRTGGIYTF
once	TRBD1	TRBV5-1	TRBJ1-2	TGCGCCAGCAGGCAATACGGGGAGGGGGCTCACTATGGCTACACCTTC	CASRQYGEGAHYGYTF
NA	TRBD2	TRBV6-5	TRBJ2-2	TGTGCCAGCAGGGGTAGCGGGAGGTCCGGGGAGCTGTTTTTT	CASRGSGRSGELFF
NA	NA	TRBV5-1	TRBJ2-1	TGCGCCAGCAGCTTGGGTACAGCTGGGAGTGAGCAGTTCTTC	CASSLGTAGSEQFF
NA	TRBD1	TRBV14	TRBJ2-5	TGTGCCAGCAGCCGCCATTGGACAGGGCCACGGGAGACCCAGTACTTC	CASSRHWTGPRETQYF
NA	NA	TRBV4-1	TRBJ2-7	TGCGCCAGCAGCCAATTTCAGGGCAACGAGCAGTACTTC	CASSQFQGNEQYF
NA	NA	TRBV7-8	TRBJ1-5	TGTGCCAGCAGCTTAGACCGGTGGCAGGGAGGCAATCAGCCCCAGCATTTT	CASSLDRWQGGNQPQHF
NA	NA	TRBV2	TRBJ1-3	TGTGCCAGCAGAACAGGGTACTCTGGAAACACCATATATTTT	CASRTGYSGNTIYF
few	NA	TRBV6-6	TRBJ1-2	TGTGCCAGCAGTTACTCTGTTCAGTGGGACAATGGCTACACCTTC	CASSYSVQWDNGYTF
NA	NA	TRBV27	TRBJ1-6	TGTGCCAGCAGTTTATCGCCAGGTCTCAATTCACCCCTCCACTTT	CASSLSPGLNSPLHF
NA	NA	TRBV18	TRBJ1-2	TGTGCCAGCTCACCCAGGCAGGAGGATGGCTACACCTTC	CASSPRQEDGYTF
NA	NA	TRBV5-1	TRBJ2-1	TGCGCCAGCAGCTTGGTAGAGGGTACGGGCAATGAGCAGTTCTTC	CASSLVEGTGNEQFF
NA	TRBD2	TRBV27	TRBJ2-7	TGTGCCAGCAGTTTTACTAGCGCCACGGGGGAGCAGTACTTC	CASSFTSATGEQYF
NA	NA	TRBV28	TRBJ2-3	TGTGCCAGCAGTTTAAGCGGCAGCCACTTCACAGATACGCAGTATTTT	CASSLSGSHFTDTQYF
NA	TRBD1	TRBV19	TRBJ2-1	TGTGCCAGTAGTATAGGGACAGGGGGTACGAATGAGCAGTTCTTC	CASSIGTGGTNEQFF
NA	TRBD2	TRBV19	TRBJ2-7	TGTGCCAGTAGTATTAGCGGGGGGCCCTACGAGCAGTACTTC	CASSISGGPYEQYF
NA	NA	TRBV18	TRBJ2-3	TGTGCCAGCTCACCCATAGGGGGGTTATCTGACACAGATACGCAGTATTTT	CASSPIGGLSDTDTQYF
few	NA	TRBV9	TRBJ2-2	TGTGCCAGCAGCCCGGCAGAAGACACCGGGGAGCTGTTTTTT	CASSPAEDTGELFF
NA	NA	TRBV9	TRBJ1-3	TGTGCCAGCAGCGGTCAGGGAGAGGTCTCTGGAAACACCATATATTTT	CASSGQGEVSGNTIYF
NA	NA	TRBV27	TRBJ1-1	TGTGCCAGCAGTTTAACCCAGAGCGGCACTGAAGCTTTCTTT	CASSLTQSGTEAFF
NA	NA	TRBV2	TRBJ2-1	TGTGCCAGCAGTGTGTGGGGTAATGAGCAGTTCTTC	CASSVWGNEQFF
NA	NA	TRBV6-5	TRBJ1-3	TGTGCCAGCAGTTACTCCCGGGGCGGTGGAAACACCATATATTTT	CASSYSRGGGNTIYF
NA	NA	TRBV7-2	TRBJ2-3	TGTGCCAGCAGCTTTAGCACAGATACGCAGTATTTT	CASSFSTDTQYF